This paragraph reports one T cell receptor (beta chain). Its antigen remains unidentified. This sample was included in a study of T cell responses to AZD1222 COVID-19 vaccine. This CDR3 spans 14 amino acids. The germline V gene encodes CDR1 LGHDT and CDR2 YNNKEL (reference sequence). V lost 1 base, J lost 5 bases, and 5 bases stayed unmatched. Only in-frame clones appear in the TCRdb table, and some are missing; sequencing was by immunoSEQ multiplex PCR. The data show roughly 150,000 clones, 91% seen once. Study-level findings and limits: Unmutated regions of variants are reportedly targeted by nearly half of spike-specific TCRs.

Sequencing used peripheral blood, obtained on day 0 of AZD1222 vaccination. This receptor was identified in an adult in good health. The chain joins TRBV3-1 (or the pseudogene TRBV3-2) to TRBJ2-7, with 7 positions matching TRBD2. The CDR3 protein is CASSQVIGGNEQYF. DNA of the CDR3: TGTGCCAGCAGCCAAGTAATCGGGGGGAACGAGCAGTACTTC.